The 3 T cell receptor beta chains presented below share a single source sample, sequenced in a study of cytomegalovirus exposure and HLA in healthy donors. The PCR contained 60 Vbeta and 13 Jbeta primers. Measured with immunoSEQ multiplex PCR; TCRdb has only the in-frame clones, and not every one. The sample lists some 160,000 clones, around 77% seen once, with roughly 2% in the top ten. Sequencing was carried out using PBMCs. The receptors here all came from a man aged 45-65 years in good health and CMV-seropositive.

The V and J genes are TRBV19 and TRBJ2-5, with 7 bases aligning to TRBD1. The length of the CDR3 is 15 residues. The V gene end was trimmed by 3 bases and the J gene end by 1 base; junction bases not matched to a gene: 5. Germline values: CDR1 LNHDA, CDR2 SQIVND (reference sequence). In nucleotides, the CDR3 is TGTGCCAGTAGTATCGTCAGGGGGAGCCAAGAGACCCAGTACTTC. It yields the protein CASSIVRGSQETQYF.

This clone occurred once. This chain uses TRBV5-1 with TRBJ2-5, with TRBD1 as a possible D gene (5 bases). Between the trimmed V and J ends, which lost 4 bases and 1 base, there was a span of 14 bases. CDR1 is SGHRS, CDR2 YFSETQ, per germline. The CDR3 spans 15 residues. DNA of the CDR3: TGCGCCAGCAGCATCCCCCAGGGTAGCCAAGAGACCCAGTACTTC. It codes for CASSIPQGSQETQYF.

This clone showed up just once. The chain links TRBV7-9 to TRBJ2-3; TRBD2 matches 9 bases. The germline V gene encodes CDR1 SEHNR and CDR2 FQNEAQ (reference sequence). CDR3 length: 16 residues. J lost 3 bases, V lost 3 bases, and 7 bases had no gene match. For the CDR3, the DNA is TGTGCCAGCAGCTTTCTGGCGGGGGGGGCGACAGATACGCAGTATTTT. This codes for CASSFLAGGATDTQYF.